Below, 21 T cell receptor beta chains from the same sample are listed, as sequenced in a study of T cells in localized non-small cell lung cancer (dated by TCRdb to 2020 to 2021). The method behind the library was the immunoSEQ multiplex PCR assay. TCRdb carries this immuneACCESS record with in-frame sequences only. Its versions omit some clonotypes, under half of them owing to an unresolved V gene in the studies checked, with the rest unexplained. The sample records under 65,000 clones, approximately 90% of which are singletons. Of the sample, approximately 22% is held by the ten largest clones. This specimen was peripheral blood, taken before any cancer treatment. These receptors originate from a man aged 40 to 75 with stage I squamous cell lung carcinoma.

The chain combines TRBV7-2 with TRBJ2-1, with 9 bases fitting TRBD1. CDR1 is SGHTA and CDR2 is FQGNSA in the germline V gene. CDR3 length equals 13 residues. V lost 3 bases, J lost 8 bases, and 2 bases stayed unmatched. CDR3 sequence (DNA): TGTGCCAGCAGCTTTACAGGGGGCTATGAGCAGTTCTTC. As protein: CASSFTGGYEQFF.

The chain carries TRBV6-1 and TRBJ1-6; maybe TRBD1 (5 bases). CDR1 and CDR2 from the germline V gene are MNHNS and SASEGT. This CDR3 region has 15 residues. V was shortened by 4 bases and J by 8 bases, with 15 bases between the two germline ends. CDR3 nucleotides: TGTGCCAGCAGTGTTGGGACGGGGAGGGATTCACCCCTCCACTTT. Translation: CASSVGTGRDSPLHF.

This CDR3 reads CASSLSGPPGEQFF. The CDR3 nucleotides read TGTGCCAGCAGCCTCTCGGGACCGCCAGGTGAGCAGTTCTTC. The V call is TRBV5-4, the J call TRBJ2-1; D is perhaps TRBD1 or TRBD2 (5 bases each). The germline CDR1 and CDR2 sequences are SGHNT and YYREEE (reference sequence). V was cut by 4 bases and J by 9 bases, with 17 bases left in between. The CDR3 sequence is 14 residues long.

This chain's CDR3 is CASPLGTGEGEQFF. The CDR3 DNA reads TGTGCCAGCCCCCTTGGAACAGGGGAAGGCGAGCAGTTCTTC. The rearrangement links TRBV7-2 to TRBJ2-1; TRBD1 agrees at 7 bases. The CDR3 consists of 14 residues. J was trimmed by 10 bases and V by 8 bases; bases with no gene match: 14. Germline-derived CDR1 and CDR2 are SGHTA and FQGNSA.

J is TRBJ1-2 and V is TRBV6-1, with TRBD1 as a possible D gene (5 bases). V was shortened by 1 base and J by 5 bases, with 14 bases between the two germline ends. The CDR3 length is 15 residues. Per germline, CDR1 MNHNS and CDR2 SASEGT. Here the CDR3 DNA reads TGTGCCAGCAGTGAAGGATCCGGGACCCTTTATGGCTACACCTTC. Translation: CASSEGSGTLYGYTF.

The V gene is TRBV18, the J gene TRBJ2-7; D assignment may be TRBD1 or TRBD2 (5 bases each). The germline V gene encodes CDR1 KGHSH and CDR2 LQKENI. Trimming pared 2 bases from V and 2 bases from J, leaving 13 bases between. The CDR3 consists of 15 residues. CDR3 sequence (DNA): TGTGCCAGCTCACCATCCGGGACGGACACCTACGAGCAGTACTTC. Encoded protein: CASSPSGTDTYEQYF.

The V and J genes are TRBV11-2 and TRBJ1-1; D remains ambiguous. CDR3 length: 14 residues. Trimming took off 5 bases at V and 3 bases at J, with 13 bases between the two ends. Germline V gene lookup returns CDR1 SGHAT and CDR2 FQNNGV. The CDR3 sequence: CASSVIKGYTEAFF. The CDR3 region has the DNA TGTGCCAGCAGCGTTATCAAAGGGTACACTGAAGCTTTCTTT.

The chain uses TRBV19 and TRBJ1-2; possible D gene TRBD1, 5 bases. The germline CDR1 and CDR2 sequences are LNHDA and SQIVND (reference sequence). V dropped 4 bases and J dropped 4 bases, with 16 bases sitting between them. The CDR3 contains 15 residues. CDR3 in DNA: TGTGCCAGTAGTACCCCGTGGGACCGGGGCTATGGCTACACCTTC. Encoded protein: CASSTPWDRGYGYTF.

The J gene is TRBJ1-5, the V gene TRBV5-8; D unresolved. This CDR3 is 15 amino acids long. Germline-derived CDR1 and CDR2 are SGHTS and YDEGEE. Trimming stripped 1 base from V and 7 bases from J, with 15 bases between. DNA of the CDR3: TGTGCCAGCAGCTTGCTAAGCGGAAGCAGACAGCCCCAGCATTTT. Translated: CASSLLSGSRQPQHF. Filled out from reference TRBV5-8 and TRBJ1-5, the complete variable domain reads EAGVTQSPTHLIKTRGQQATLRCSPISGHTSVYWYQQALGLGLQFLLWYDEGEERNRGNFPPRFSGRQFPNYSSELNVNALELEDSALYLCASSLLSGSRQPQHFGDGTRLSIL.

The chain recombines TRBV9 with TRBJ2-7; no clear D gene. Germline CDR1 is SGDLS and CDR2 is YYNGEE. The CDR3 spans 13 residues. V lost 0 bases and J lost 6, with 10 bases in between. The CDR3 nucleotides read TGTGCCAGCAGCGTAGACCGCACGACCGAGCAGTACTTC. Encoded protein: CASSVDRTTEQYF.

The CDR3 DNA reads as TGTGCCTGGAGTAATAGGGGCCGTCAGCCCCAGCATTTT. This codes for CAWSNRGRQPQHF. The chain recombines TRBV30 with TRBJ1-5; a possible D gene is TRBD1 (5 bases). V lost 2 bases and J lost 6, with 11 bases in between. Germline-derived CDR1 and CDR2 are GTSNPN and SVGIG (reference sequence). The CDR3 contains 13 residues.

The CDR3 is CASSVQGAGGYTF. The DNA for the CDR3 is TGTGCCAGTAGCGTACAGGGGGCCGGTGGCTACACCTTC. The genes are TRBV19 and TRBJ1-2, with 9 bases aligning to TRBD1. The V and J ends lost 6 bases and 7 bases, in that order; junction bases with no gene match: 6. Germline CDR1 reads LNHDA; CDR2 reads SQIVND (reference sequence). The CDR3 sequence is 13 residues long.

The chain joins TRBV19 to TRBJ1-3; D might be TRBD1 (5 bases). Germline V gene sequence: CDR1 LNHDA, CDR2 SQIVND (reference sequence). The CDR3 is made up of 14 amino acids. The V and J ends lost 10 bases and 2 bases respectively, with 15 bases between them. In nucleotides, the CDR3 is TGTGCCACGAGAGGGATAGGGGCTGGAAACACCATATATTTT. Translating gives CATRGIGAGNTIYF.

The chain has TRBV11-2 and TRBJ2-1, with D maybe TRBD2 (6 bases). V lost 4 bases to trimming and J lost 0 bases, with 10 bases between them. Germline V gene sequence: CDR1 SGHAT, CDR2 FQNNGV. The CDR3 is made up of 15 amino acids. The CDR3 loop reads CASSSSGRSYNEQFF. The CDR3, as DNA: TGTGCCAGCAGCTCGAGCGGGCGCTCCTACAATGAGCAGTTCTTC.

The chain couples TRBV11-3 to TRBJ1-3; tentative D call: TRBD1 (5 bases). Germline V CDR1 and CDR2: SGHNT, YENEEA. Trimming stripped 3 bases from V and 0 bases from J, with 9 bases between. CDR3 length equals 15 residues. The DNA for the CDR3 is TGTGCCAGCAGCTTGGGCGGGACCTCTGGAAACACCATATATTTT. It codes for CASSLGGTSGNTIYF.

J is TRBJ2-2 and V is TRBV19; D gene uncertain. Trimming shortened V by 4 bases and J by 5 bases, and 8 bases separated the two germline ends. Germline assignment: CDR1 LNHDA and CDR2 SQIVND (reference sequence). This CDR3 contains 13 residues. The CDR3 reads CASSTGKTGELFF. The DNA of the CDR3 is TGTGCCAGTAGTACTGGGAAAACCGGGGAGCTGTTTTTT.

The V call is TRBV18, the J call TRBJ1-2; no reliable D call. CDR1 KGHSH and CDR2 LQKENI come from the germline V gene. V shed 2 bases and J shed 0 bases, with 4 bases lying between them. The CDR3 consists of 13 residues. CDR3 bases: TGTGCCAGCTCACCAGGCCCTAACTATGGCTACACCTTC. Its protein product is CASSPGPNYGYTF.

The J gene is TRBJ1-4, the V gene TRBV30; D remains ambiguous. Trimming cost V 0 bases and J 4 bases, with 12 bases left between them. Germline V gene sequence: CDR1 GTSNPN, CDR2 SVGIG (reference sequence). CDR3 size: 15 residues. The CDR3 reads CAWSVRGKINEKLFF. DNA for the CDR3: TGTGCCTGGAGTGTACGAGGGAAGATTAATGAAAAACTGTTTTTT.

The table lists this clone with a count of one. The rearrangement uses TRBV4-3 and TRBJ2-1; TRBD2 matches at 8 bases. The CDR3 consists of 13 residues. Germline lookup yields CDR1 LGHNA and CDR2 YSLEER. The trim removed 0 bases at V and 12 bases at J, leaving 4 bases unmatched. The CDR3 bases are TGCGCCAGCAGCCAAGATATGGGGACTAGGCAGTTCTTC. It yields the protein CASSQDMGTRQFF.

The chain links TRBV19 to TRBJ1-3, with D perhaps TRBD1 (6 bases). This CDR3 spans 15 amino acids. V lost 3 bases and J lost 0, with 9 bases in between. Per the germline V gene, CDR1 is LNHDA and CDR2 is SQIVND (reference sequence). CDR3 sequence: CASSIGQLSGNTIYF. Here the CDR3 DNA reads TGTGCCAGTAGTATCGGACAGCTCTCTGGAAACACCATATATTTT.

This sequence joins TRBV11-3 and TRBJ2-7; perhaps TRBD2 as D (6 bases). The germline V gene has CDR1 SGHNT and CDR2 YENEEA. Trimming left V 1 base short and J 3 bases short, with 7 bases between. The CDR3 contains 13 residues. CDR3 in DNA: TGTGCCAGCAGCTTAGGCGGGAACTACGAGCAGTACTTC. Its translation: CASSLGGNYEQYF.